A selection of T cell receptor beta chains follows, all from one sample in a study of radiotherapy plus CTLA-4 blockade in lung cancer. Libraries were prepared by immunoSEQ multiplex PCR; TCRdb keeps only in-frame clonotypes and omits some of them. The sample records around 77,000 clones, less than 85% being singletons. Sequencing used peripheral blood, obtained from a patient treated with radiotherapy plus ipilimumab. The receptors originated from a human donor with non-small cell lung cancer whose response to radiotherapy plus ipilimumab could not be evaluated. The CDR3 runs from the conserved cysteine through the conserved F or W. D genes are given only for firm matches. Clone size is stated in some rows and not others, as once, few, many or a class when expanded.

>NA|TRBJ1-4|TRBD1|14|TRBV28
TGTGCCAGCACCCAGACAGGGGAAAGTGAAAAACTGTTTTTT
CASTQTGESEKLFF
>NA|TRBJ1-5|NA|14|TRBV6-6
TGTGCCAGCAGTGAGGCAGATCTCAATCAGCCCCAGCATTTT
CASSEADLNQPQHF
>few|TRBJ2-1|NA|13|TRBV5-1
TGCGCCAGCAGCTTGTACTACGACAATGAGCAGTTCTTC
CASSLYYDNEQFF
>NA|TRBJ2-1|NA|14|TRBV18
TGTGCCAGCTCACGAGCGCCCTCCTACAATGAGCAGTTCTTC
CASSRAPSYNEQFF
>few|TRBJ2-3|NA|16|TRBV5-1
TGCGCCAGCAGCTTGGAGGTAGCTAGCAGAGCAGATACGCAGTATTTT
CASSLEVASRADTQYF
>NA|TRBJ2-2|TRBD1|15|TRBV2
TGTGCCAGCAGGACCGGGACAGCGAACACCGGGGAGCTGTTTTTT
CASRTGTANTGELFF
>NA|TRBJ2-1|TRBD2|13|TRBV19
TGTGCCAGTAGTGCCTGGGGGGGAGGTGAGCAGTTCTTC
CASSAWGGGEQFF
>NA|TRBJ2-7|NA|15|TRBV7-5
TGTGCCAGAAGGCAAAGGGAGCCCCAGAAAGGGGAGCAGTACTTC
CARRQREPQKGEQYF
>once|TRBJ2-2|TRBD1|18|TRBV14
TGTGCCAGCAGCCAGGATCGCCCGACAGGGGACCTCTGGGGGGAGCTGTTTTTT
CASSQDRPTGDLWGELFF
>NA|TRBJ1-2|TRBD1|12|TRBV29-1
TGCAGCGGCGAGACAGGGACAAATGGCTACACCTTC
CSGETGTNGYTF
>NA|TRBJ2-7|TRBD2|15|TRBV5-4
TGTGCCAGCAGCGGCTTTGGGACTAGACCCTACGAGCAGTACTTC
CASSGFGTRPYEQYF
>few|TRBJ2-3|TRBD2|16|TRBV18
TGTGCCAGCTCACGACTAGCGGGACAGTTCACAGATACGCAGTATTTT
CASSRLAGQFTDTQYF
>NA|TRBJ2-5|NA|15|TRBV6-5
TGTGCCAGCAGTTACGTGAGCAGGGGAGAAGAGACCCAGTACTTC
CASSYVSRGEETQYF
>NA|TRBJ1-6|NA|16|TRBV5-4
TGTGCCAGCAGCTTGGACGCTCAGGGGAGAGATTCACCCCTCCACTTT
CASSLDAQGRDSPLHF
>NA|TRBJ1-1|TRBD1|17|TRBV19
TGTGCCAGTAGTCCCTACGGACAGGGCACTATGAACACTGAAGCTTTCTTT
CASSPYGQGTMNTEAFF
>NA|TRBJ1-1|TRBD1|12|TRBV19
TGTGCCAGTAGTACCAGGGGGCTTGAGGCTTTCTTT
CASSTRGLEAFF
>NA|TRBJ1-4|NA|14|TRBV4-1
TGCGCCAGCAGCCCTATTCTAGGGGATGAAAAACTGTTTTTT
CASSPILGDEKLFF
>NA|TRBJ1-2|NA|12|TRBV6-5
TGTGCCATCAGGGGAGCTAACTATGGCTACACCTTC
CAIRGANYGYTF
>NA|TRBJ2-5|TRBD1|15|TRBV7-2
TGTGCCAGCAGCCGAGGGGACAGGGGGTTTGAGACCCAGTACTTC
CASSRGDRGFETQYF
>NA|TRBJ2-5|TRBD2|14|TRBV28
TGTGCCAGCACCTGGACTAGCGACCAAGAGACCCAGTACTTC
CASTWTSDQETQYF
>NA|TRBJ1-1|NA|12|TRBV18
TGTGCCAGCTCGGGAGGATTCACTGAAGCTTTCTTT
CASSGGFTEAFF
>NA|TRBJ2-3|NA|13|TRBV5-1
TGCGCCAGCAGAGGAGGGAGCACAGATACGCAGTATTTT
CASRGGSTDTQYF
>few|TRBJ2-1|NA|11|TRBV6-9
TGTGCCAGCAGCCCCCCAGGTGAGCAGTTCTTC
CASSPPGEQFF